Listed below are T cell receptor beta chains from one sample, sequenced in a study of cytomegalovirus exposure and HLA in healthy donors. The table came from immunoSEQ multiplex PCR; TCRdb's copy has only in-frame clones and leaves some out. Among 150,000 to 200,000 clones listed, approximately 85% were seen once. The sequenced material came from PBMCs. Every receptor here comes from a man aged 18 to 30 in good health and CMV-seropositive. Each CDR3 is given with its conserved first and last residue. A D gene is named only where the DNA matches it firmly. Some rows mark clone size as missing; the rest say once, few, many or name a class of expanded clone.

TRBJ2-1 | . | TRBV25-1 | TRBD2 | TGTGCCAGCAGTGAATTTAGCGGGGGGTCGGATGAGCAGTTCTTC | CASSEFSGGSDEQFF
TRBJ1-6 | . | TRBV19 | TRBD1 | TGTGCCAGTAGTTCGGACAGGTACGGTTCACCCCTCCACTTT | CASSSDRYGSPLHF
TRBJ1-2 | . | TRBV7-2 | TRBD1 | TGTGCCAGCAGCTTATACAGGGGACTTGGGGGCTACACCTTC | CASSLYRGLGGYTF
TRBJ2-3 | . | TRBV29-1 | . | TGCAGCGTTGAAGAGGGGCTTACAGATACGCAGTATTTT | CSVEEGLTDTQYF
TRBJ2-7 | once | TRBV6-5 | . | TGTGCCAGCAGTTACCTTCCCGGGGACTTAGACTACGAGCAGTACTTC | CASSYLPGDLDYEQYF
TRBJ2-2 | . | TRBV19 | . | TGTGCCAGTAGTAGTAGGGGCACCGGGGAGCTGTTTTTT | CASSSRGTGELFF
TRBJ2-2 | . | TRBV5-1 | . | TGCGCCAGCAGCTTGGACCCCGCGGACACCGGGGAGCTGTTTTTT | CASSLDPADTGELFF
TRBJ1-1 | . | TRBV7-2 | TRBD1 | TGTGCCAGCAGCTCAGGGGGCGCGTTTTGGTCCACTGAAGCTTTCTTT | CASSSGGAFWSTEAFF
TRBJ1-2 | . | TRBV6-5 | TRBD1 | TGTGCCAGCATCGGGGGACAGGGGGTGGGGGGCTACACCTTC | CASIGGQGVGGYTF
TRBJ2-5 | . | TRBV29-1 | TRBD2 | TGCAGCGTTGAAGACTGGGATAGCGGGGTACAAGAGACCCAGTACTTC | CSVEDWDSGVQETQYF
TRBJ2-3 | . | TRBV5-1 | . | TGCGCCAGCAGCTTGGGCGGGGCCGGGTACACAGATACGCAGTATTTT | CASSLGGAGYTDTQYF
TRBJ1-5 | . | TRBV30 | . | TGTGCCTGGAGCACCGCGGCGCTAACGGGGCAGCCCCAGCATTTT | CAWSTAALTGQPQHF
TRBJ1-2 | . | TRBV2 | . | TGTGCCAGCCGTTTAACGGACTTCGGCTACACCTTC | CASRLTDFGYTF
TRBJ2-2 | . | TRBV27 | TRBD1 | TGTGCCAGCAGTTCAGTCACCGAGACAGGGGGCCCCGGGGAGCTGTTTTTT | CASSSVTETGGPGELFF
TRBJ2-1 | . | TRBV27 | . | TGTGCCAGCAGTTTAGTGAGGCGGGGCAATGAGCAGTTCTTC | CASSLVRRGNEQFF
TRBJ2-1 | . | TRBV5-1 | . | TGCGCCAGCAGCCTGCGGCTAGACAATGAGCAGTTCTTC | CASSLRLDNEQFF
TRBJ2-2 | . | TRBV4-3 | TRBD1 | TGCGCCAGCAGCCAAGGGCAGGGGGCCTGGACCGGGGAGCTGTTTTTT | CASSQGQGAWTGELFF
TRBJ2-3 | . | TRBV27 | TRBD2 | TGTGCCAGCAGTTTATCGCGCGGGGGGGCCTTGGTAGATACGCAGTATTTT | CASSLSRGGALVDTQYF
TRBJ2-3 | . | TRBV30 | TRBD2 | TGTGCCTGGAGTCGAGCGGGAGGAGATACGCAGTATTTT | CAWSRAGGDTQYF
TRBJ2-2 | . | TRBV4-1 | . | TGCGCCAGCAGCCAAGTTTCACTACTCACCGGGGAGCTGTTTTTT | CASSQVSLLTGELFF
TRBJ2-5 | . | TRBV9 | . | TGTGCCAGCAGCGTACTACAGGGCTCCCCAGGAGAGACCCAGTACTTC | CASSVLQGSPGETQYF
TRBJ2-2 | . | TRBV5-6 | . | TGTGCCAGCAGCTTGGGCGGGGAGACCGGGGAGCTGTTTTTT | CASSLGGETGELFF
TRBJ2-5 | . | TRBV30 | TRBD2 | TGTGCCTGGAGTGGGGGGGGTGTCCAAGAGACCCAGTACTTC | CAWSGGGVQETQYF
TRBJ1-5 | . | TRBV19 | TRBD1 | TGTGCCAGTACTGGGGGACAGGCCCTCTATAGCAATCAGCCCCAGCATTTT | CASTGGQALYSNQPQHF
TRBJ1-2 | . | TRBV5-6 | TRBD1 | TGTGCCAGCAGCTCCGGACAGGTCGCGCACCTTTATGGCTACACCTTC | CASSSGQVAHLYGYTF
TRBJ2-3 | . | TRBV19 | . | TGTGCCAGTAGTATAGTAGTCGGCACAGATACGCAGTATTTT | CASSIVVGTDTQYF
TRBJ1-2 | . | TRBV9 | TRBD1 | TGTGCCAGCAGCGGATCCCGGGACAGGGGCCCCTATTATGGCTACACCTTC | CASSGSRDRGPYYGYTF
TRBJ1-1 | . | TRBV27 | . | TGTGCCAGCAGTTTTCTGGGAGGGGTGGTGAACACTGAAGCTTTCTTT | CASSFLGGVVNTEAFF
TRBJ1-1 | once | TRBV7-2 | . | TGTGCCAGCAGCCCGGAGACAGCTATGAACACTGAAGCTTTCTTT | CASSPETAMNTEAFF
TRBJ2-3 | . | TRBV4-3 | . | TGCGCCAGCAGCCAAGCCCTCGCTAGCTCGGATACGCAGTATTTT | CASSQALASSDTQYF
TRBJ2-3 | . | TRBV7-9 | TRBD2 | TGTGCCAGCAGCTTGCTAGCGGACTCAGATACGCAGTATTTT | CASSLLADSDTQYF
TRBJ1-6 | . | TRBV4-3 | . | TGCGCCAGCAGCCTCGCCCAGGCAGGCTCACCCCTCCACTTT | CASSLAQAGSPLHF
TRBJ2-5 | . | TRBV9 | TRBD2 | TGTGCCAGCAGCGCAGGCGGGGGACAAGAGACCCAGTACTTC | CASSAGGGQETQYF
TRBJ1-1 | few | TRBV30 | . | TGTGCCTGGATGGGGGCAGGGACTGAAGCTTTCTTT | CAWMGAGTEAFF
TRBJ1-1 | . | TRBV5-1 | . | TGCGCCAGCAGCTTGGCAAGGGGCCTTAACACTGAAGCTTTCTTT | CASSLARGLNTEAFF
TRBJ2-7 | . | TRBV7-2 | . | TGTGCCAGCAGCTCCAGCGACAGGCCCTACGAGCAGTACTTC | CASSSSDRPYEQYF
TRBJ2-7 | . | TRBV9 | TRBD1 | TGTGCCAGCAGCGTAGGCCTACAGGGGACGTTCGACGAGCAGTACTTC | CASSVGLQGTFDEQYF
TRBJ2-6 | . | TRBV28 | . | TGTGCCACCTCAGGTGGGTTCTCTGGGGCCAACGTCCTGACTTTC | CATSGGFSGANVLTF
TRBJ2-1 | . | TRBV9 | TRBD2 | TGTGCCAGCAGCGCCGGGGGGACCTACAATGAGCAGTTCTTC | CASSAGGTYNEQFF
TRBJ1-1 | . | TRBV2 | . | TGTGCCAGCAACCCCCCCGGGAGCACTGAAGCTTTCTTT | CASNPPGSTEAFF
TRBJ1-5 | . | TRBV4-1 | TRBD1 | TGCGCCAGCGGCCTTTTTGACAGGGGAAATCAGCCCCAGCATTTT | CASGLFDRGNQPQHF
TRBJ2-2 | . | TRBV6-1 | . | TGTGCCGGTGGAGGGCGGAACACCGGGGAGCTGTTTTTT | CAGGGRNTGELFF
TRBJ1-1 | . | TRBV5-1 | . | TGCGCCAGCAGCTTGGGTGGGGGCGGGAACACTGAAGCTTTCTTT | CASSLGGGGNTEAFF
TRBJ1-2 | . | TRBV14 | TRBD1 | TGTGCCAGCAGCCAAGTCGGTAGGGACAGGACCTTTAACTATGGCTACACCTTC | CASSQVGRDRTFNYGYTF
TRBJ2-3 | . | TRBV6-1 | . | TGTGCCAGCAGTGAACAGGGCACAGATACGCAGTATTTT | CASSEQGTDTQYF